This T cell receptor (beta chain) was sequenced for a study of cytomegalovirus exposure and HLA in healthy donors. Whole-study findings and limits: Relative to the approximately 670-donor mean, N-insertions were reportedly fewer in an Asian-associated ancestry cluster in a later analysis.

Between the trimmed V and J ends, which lost 4 bases and 5 bases, there was a span of 13 bases. The CDR3 has 15 amino acids. The V gene's germline CDR1 is SGHDT and CDR2 YYEEEE. The PCR made use of 60 Vbeta and 13 Jbeta primers. The table came from immunoSEQ multiplex PCR; TCRdb's copy has only in-frame clones and leaves some out. The sample lists 100,000 to 150,000 clones; approximately 80% were seen once. This clone was recorded only once. Its specificity is unknown. The rearrangement links TRBV5-6 to TRBJ1-6; D is uncertain. Sample: PBMCs. This receptor was obtained from a man aged 50 to 60 in good health and CMV-seronegative. CDR3 amino acids: CASSRTGSHNSPLHF. CDR3 coding DNA: TGTGCCAGCAGCCGGACGGGGAGCCATAATTCACCCCTCCACTTT.